The 22 T cell receptor beta chains reported below all come from one sample, sequenced in a study of CD4+ T cells in melanoma. Here immunoSEQ multiplex PCR was the method, and the copy in TCRdb shows in-frame clones only, minus some. There are around 100,000 clones in the sample; about nine tenths occur only once, and approximately 3.5% lies in the top ten. Sequencing was carried out using peripheral blood. Every receptor here comes from a human donor with melanoma.

The CDR3 region is CASSLPHEETQYF. Written as DNA, the CDR3 is TGTGCCAGCAGTTTACCACACGAGGAGACCCAGTACTTC. V and J are TRBV28 and TRBJ2-5; D ambiguous. In germline, CDR1 is MDHEN, CDR2 SYDVKM. Trimming pared 2 bases from V and 5 bases from J, leaving 9 bases between. The CDR3 has 13 amino acids.

This rearrangement joins TRBV9 to TRBJ1-2, with TRBD1 identical over 9 bases. Per germline, CDR1 SGDLS and CDR2 YYNGEE. The V and J ends lost 5 bases and 7 bases, in that order; junction bases with no gene match: 12. The CDR3 sequence is 15 residues long. The CDR3 protein is CASRAGGDRVSGYTF. CDR3 bases: TGTGCCAGCAGGGCCGGGGGGGACAGGGTTTCTGGCTACACCTTC.

The chain carries TRBV5-1 and TRBJ1-2; D uncertain. The CDR3 is 13 residues long. V was trimmed by 0 bases and J by 3 bases, leaving 6 bases between them. Germline V CDR1 and CDR2: SGHRS, YFSETQ. CDR3 in amino acids: CASSLGTDYGYTF. Here the CDR3 DNA reads TGCGCCAGCAGCTTGGGTACGGACTATGGCTACACCTTC.

V gene TRBV11-1 combines with J gene TRBJ1-5, with D possibly being TRBD1 (5 bases). Trimming left V 5 bases short and J 3 bases short, with 11 bases between. Germline CDR1 SGHAT, CDR2 FQDESV (reference sequence). The CDR3 has 14 amino acids. CDR3 region: CASSAAGNNQPQHF. The CDR3, as DNA: TGTGCCAGCAGCGCAGCAGGGAACAATCAGCCCCAGCATTTT.

The chain is built from TRBV7-3 and TRBJ2-1, with 10 bases aligning to TRBD2. The trim removed 5 bases at V and 9 bases at J, leaving 4 bases unmatched. The CDR3 consists of 13 residues. Germline values: CDR1 SGHTA, CDR2 FQGTGA. The CDR3 region has the DNA TGTGCCAGCAGCCAAGCGGGGGGGATTGAGCAGTTCTTC. Protein: CASSQAGGIEQFF.

The CDR3 sequence: CASSLEGALTYEQYF. In nucleotides, the CDR3 is TGCGCCAGCAGCTTGGAGGGGGCCCTCACCTACGAGCAGTACTTC. V is TRBV5-1 and J is TRBJ2-7; 7 nucleotides agree with TRBD1. The trim removed 0 bases at V and 2 bases at J, leaving 5 bases unmatched. Germline V gene lookup returns CDR1 SGHRS and CDR2 YFSETQ. CDR3 length: 15 amino acids.

This chain joins TRBV7-6 and TRBJ2-1, with a tentative D call TRBD2 (6 bases). The CDR3 totals 18 residues. Germline V gene sequence: CDR1 SGHVS, CDR2 FNYEAQ. The ends were cut back, 2 bases at V and 2 bases at J, with 19 bases in the middle. The CDR3 DNA follows: TGTGCCAGCAGCTTACGTAATCCGGGACTTATAACCTACAATGAGCAGTTCTTC. This encodes CASSLRNPGLITYNEQFF.

V gene TRBV6-6 combines with J gene TRBJ2-2; D gene uncertain. This CDR3 is 11 amino acids long. V lost 5 bases and J 5 bases, leaving 3 bases between the germline ends. Germline loops: CDR1 MNHNY, CDR2 SVGAGI (reference sequence). CDR3 in amino acids: CASSNTGELFF. Here the CDR3 DNA reads TGTGCCAGCAGTAATACCGGGGAGCTGTTTTTT.

The gene calls are TRBV30 and TRBJ2-7; 8 nucleotides line up with TRBD1. The germline V gene has CDR1 GTSNPN and CDR2 SVGIG (reference sequence). The V segment lost 5 bases and the J segment 5 bases; nucleotides outside the gene matches: 11. CDR3 size: 14 residues. CDR3 region: CAWGDLTGVNEQYF. The DNA for the CDR3 is TGTGCCTGGGGGGATCTGACAGGGGTCAACGAGCAGTACTTC.

The chain recombines TRBV5-6 with TRBJ2-7, with 13 bases lining up with TRBD2. CDR3 length: 16 amino acids. Trimming took 0 bases from V and 6 from J; bases not matched to a gene: 6. The germline CDR1 and CDR2 sequences are SGHDT and YYEEEE. The CDR3 nucleotides are TGTGCCAGCAGCTTGGGTGGACTAGCGGGAGTCTTCGAGCAGTACTTC. Amino acid sequence: CASSLGGLAGVFEQYF.

The genes are TRBV4-1 and TRBJ2-5; 10 nucleotides match TRBD1. Germline trimming cut 2 bases from V and 5 bases from J; bases unmatched to any gene: 11. In germline, CDR1 is MGHRA, CDR2 YSYEKL. There are 17 residues in the CDR3. CDR3 sequence: CASSQPKWTGGSETQYF. Written as DNA, the CDR3 is TGCGCCAGCAGCCAACCTAAATGGACAGGGGGGAGTGAGACCCAGTACTTC.

The rearrangement uses TRBV7-8 and TRBJ1-4; 8 bases map to TRBD1. The trim removed 1 base at V and 7 bases at J, leaving 8 bases unmatched. CDR3 length: 16 amino acids. Germline values: CDR1 SGHVS, CDR2 FQNEAQ. The CDR3 spells CASSLGMFGQGEKLFF. The DNA of the CDR3 is TGTGCCAGCAGCTTAGGGATGTTCGGACAGGGTGAAAAACTGTTTTTT. Full variable domain (remainder filled in from reference TRBV7-8 and TRBJ1-4): GAGVSQSPRYKVAKRGQDVALRCDPISGHVSLFWYQQALGQGPEFLTYFQNEAQLDKSGLPSDRFFAERPEGSVSTLKIQRTQQEDSAVYLCASSLGMFGQGEKLFFGSGTQLSVL.

The chain combines TRBV4-3 with TRBJ2-3; 10 bases match TRBD2. Trimming at V came to 5 bases and at J to 4 bases, leaving 6 bases not matched to a gene. This CDR3 has 15 residues. Germline CDR1 is LGHNA and CDR2 is YSLEER. In DNA, the CDR3 is TGCGCCAGCAGCATAAGCGGGAGGGGCTCAGATACGCAGTATTTT. It translates to CASSISGRGSDTQYF.

This chain uses TRBV5-4 with TRBJ2-7, with TRBD2 matching over 7 bases. The CDR3 is 15 residues long. Trimming took 0 bases from V and 2 from J; bases not matched to a gene: 5. Germline V CDR1 and CDR2: SGHNT, YYREEE (reference sequence). The CDR3 loop is CASSLVGGRTYEQYF. DNA for the CDR3: TGTGCCAGCAGCTTGGTGGGGGGGAGAACCTACGAGCAGTACTTC.

The chain links TRBV6-5 to TRBJ1-1; maybe TRBD1 (5 bases). Trimming removed 2 bases at V and 4 bases at J, with 11 bases between. Germline assignment: CDR1 MNHEY and CDR2 SVGAGI. The CDR3 sequence is 14 residues long. CDR3 protein: CASSYGQGGTEAFF. The DNA for the CDR3 is TGTGCCAGCAGTTACGGGCAGGGAGGCACTGAAGCTTTCTTT.

The chain combines TRBV15 with TRBJ2-7; the match to TRBD2 covers 10 bases. CDR1 is LNHNV, CDR2 YYDKDF, per germline (reference sequence). After removal of 0 bases from V and 4 bases from J, the junction contained 6 bases not matched to a gene. CDR3 length equals 16 residues. This CDR3 is CATSRDLAGAYYEQYF. CDR3 DNA sequence: TGTGCCACCAGCAGAGATCTAGCGGGGGCTTATTACGAGCAGTACTTC.

The V gene is TRBV9, the J gene TRBJ1-3, with TRBD1 identical over 8 bases. Germline V CDR1 and CDR2: SGDLS, YYNGEE. The CDR3 extends over 14 amino acids. V shed 3 bases, J shed 2 bases, and the junction held 1 base outside the gene matches. DNA of the CDR3: TGTGCCAGCAGCGCGACAGGGGCTGGAAACACCATATATTTT. Residues: CASSATGAGNTIYF.

The chain is built from TRBV27 and TRBJ2-1; 8 bases align to TRBD2. Germline lookup yields CDR1 MNHEY and CDR2 SMNVEV (reference sequence). The CDR3 contains 15 residues. The junction had 4 bases not matched to a gene; V was cut back by 6 bases and J by 0 bases. The CDR3 protein is CASSLAGSSYNEQFF. Written as DNA, the CDR3 is TGTGCCAGCAGCTTAGCGGGGAGCTCCTACAATGAGCAGTTCTTC.

This chain links TRBV7-8 with TRBJ1-5; TRBD1 might be the D (5 bases). Germline V gene lookup returns CDR1 SGHVS and CDR2 FQNEAQ. There are 14 residues in the CDR3. V was trimmed by 5 bases and J by 7 bases, leaving 15 bases between them. The DNA of the CDR3 is TGTGCCAGCAGCCCCCATGGCAGGGAACAGCCCCAGCATTTT. It yields the protein CASSPHGREQPQHF.

V usage is TRBV9 and J usage is TRBJ1-1; D remains unclear. V was clipped by 4 bases and J by 3 bases, with 10 bases between them. The CDR3 extends over 13 amino acids. CDR1 and CDR2 (germline): SGDLS, YYNGEE. The CDR3 bases are TGTGCCAGCAGCCTCCACCGGGACACTGAAGCTTTCTTT. Its protein product is CASSLHRDTEAFF. The whole variable domain, filled in from reference TRBV9 and TRBJ1-1, reads DSGVTQTPKHLITATGQRVTLRCSPRSGDLSVYWYQQSLDQGLQFLIQYYNGEERAKGNILERFSAQQFPDLHSELNLSSLELGDSALYFCASSLHRDTEAFFGQGTRLTVV.

On this clone itself: This same CDR3 is encoded by further DNA sequences in the sample. V usage is TRBV7-9 and J usage is TRBJ2-7, with TRBD1 identical over 8 bases. CDR3 size: 14 residues. Germline CDR1 reads SEHNR; CDR2 reads FQNEAQ (reference sequence). V shed 3 bases, J shed 2 bases, and the junction held 3 bases outside the gene matches. CDR3 residues: CASSLGTGAYEQYF. The CDR3, as DNA: TGTGCCAGCAGCTTGGGGACAGGAGCCTACGAGCAGTACTTC. The variable domain in full, completed from reference TRBV7-9 and TRBJ2-7, reads DTGVSQNPRHKITKRGQNVTFRCDPISEHNRLYWYRQTLGQGPEFLTYFQNEAQLEKSRLLSDRFSAERPKGSFSTLEIQRTEQGDSAMYLCASSLGTGAYEQYFGPGTRLTVT.

The chain is built from TRBV27 and TRBJ2-5, with 10 positions matching TRBD2. The CDR3 has 16 amino acids. Germline trimming cut 5 bases from V and 1 base from J; bases unmatched to any gene: 7. Germline CDR1 MNHEY, CDR2 SMNVEV (reference sequence). The CDR3 DNA follows: TGTGCCAGCAGTCGGCTAGCGGGAGCCCTCCAAGAGACCCAGTACTTC. Amino acids: CASSRLAGALQETQYF.